This T cell receptor beta chain stems from a study of T-cell memory formation after mild COVID-19. Broader study findings: CD4+ contracting clones were found mainly in CM and EM, and CD8+ ones in EMRA. CD4/CD8 balance held among clones contracting day 15 to 85, and later expanders leaned CD4+.

Amplification by 5'RACE using constant-segment primers produced TCR alpha and TCR beta cDNA libraries that carried sample barcodes and UMIs. TCRdb reanalysed the 5' RACE reads using MiXCR and keeps one entry per CDR3 protein. The sample shows about 210,000 distinct CDR3 sequences, 27% of them seen only once. The junction had 8 bases not matched to a gene; V was cut back by 2 bases and J by 4 bases. CDR3 length: 16 residues. Germline V gene sequence: CDR1 DFQATT, CDR2 SNEGSKA (reference sequence). Details on this clonotype: Its specificity is unknown.

This chain uses TRBV20-1 with TRBJ2-2; 9 positions agree with TRBD1. Sequencing was performed on PBMCs or a T cell subset sorted from them (not recorded which). The receptor comes from an adult woman who had mild COVID-19 (a few samples of this study predate the infection). Cell type and time point are not known. The CDR3 here is CSARRTGQGSTGELFF. Here the CDR3 DNA reads TGCAGTGCTAGACGCACGGGACAGGGCAGCACCGGGGAGCTGTTTTTT.